This T cell receptor beta chain was sequenced during a study of T cell responses to AZD1222 COVID-19 vaccine. Clones were read by immunoSEQ multiplex PCR, and TCRdb kept only the in-frame ones, dropping some. The repertoire includes more than 40,000 clones, roughly 87% of them detected once, and 37% sits in the top ten. The CDR3 contains 15 residues. Germline V gives CDR1 SEHNR, CDR2 FQNEAQ (reference sequence). The ends were cut back, 1 base at V and 5 bases at J, with 12 bases in the middle. This clonotype was sampled from an adult who received the AZD1222 COVID-19 vaccine. J is TRBJ2-1 and V is TRBV7-9; tentatively, D is TRBD2 (7 bases). The specimen was peripheral blood, collected 28 days after the second AZD1222 dose. As DNA, the CDR3 is TGTGCCAGCAGCTTAGACCGGGGGGCAAACAATGAGCAGTTCTTC. Translating gives CASSLDRGANNEQFF.